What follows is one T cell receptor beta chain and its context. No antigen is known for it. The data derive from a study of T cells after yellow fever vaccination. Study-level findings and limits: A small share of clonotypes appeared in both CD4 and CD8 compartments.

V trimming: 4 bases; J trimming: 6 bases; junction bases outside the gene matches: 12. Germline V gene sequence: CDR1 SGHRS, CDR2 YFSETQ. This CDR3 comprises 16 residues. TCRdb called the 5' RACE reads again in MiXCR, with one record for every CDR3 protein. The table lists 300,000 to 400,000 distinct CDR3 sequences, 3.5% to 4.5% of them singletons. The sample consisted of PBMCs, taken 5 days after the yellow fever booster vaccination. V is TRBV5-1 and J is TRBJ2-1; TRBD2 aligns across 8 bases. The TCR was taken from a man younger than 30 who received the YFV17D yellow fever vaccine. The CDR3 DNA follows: TGCGCCAGCAGCCCCTTAGCGGGGAGTCAAGGCAATGAGCAGTTCTTC. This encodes CASSPLAGSQGNEQFF.